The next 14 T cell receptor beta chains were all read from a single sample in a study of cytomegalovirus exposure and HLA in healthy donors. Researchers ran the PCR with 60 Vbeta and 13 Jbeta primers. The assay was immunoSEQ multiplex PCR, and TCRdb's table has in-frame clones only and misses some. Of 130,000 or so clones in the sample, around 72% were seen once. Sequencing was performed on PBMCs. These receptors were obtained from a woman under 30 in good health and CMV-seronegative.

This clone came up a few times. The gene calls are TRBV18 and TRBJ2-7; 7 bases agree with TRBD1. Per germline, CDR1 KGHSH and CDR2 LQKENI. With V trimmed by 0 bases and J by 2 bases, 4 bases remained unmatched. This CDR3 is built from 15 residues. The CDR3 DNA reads TGTGCCAGCTCACCACCCGGGACAGAACCCTACGAGCAGTACTTC. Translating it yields CASSPPGTEPYEQYF.

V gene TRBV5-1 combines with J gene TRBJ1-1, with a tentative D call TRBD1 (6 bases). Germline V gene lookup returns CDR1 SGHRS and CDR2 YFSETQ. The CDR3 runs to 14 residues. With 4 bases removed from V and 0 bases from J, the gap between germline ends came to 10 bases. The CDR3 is CASSPDRLNTEAFF. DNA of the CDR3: TGCGCCAGCAGCCCGGACAGACTGAACACTGAAGCTTTCTTT.

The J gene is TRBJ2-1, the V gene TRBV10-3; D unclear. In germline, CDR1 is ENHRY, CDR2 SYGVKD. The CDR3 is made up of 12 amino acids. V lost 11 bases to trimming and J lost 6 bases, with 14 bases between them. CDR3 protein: CAVQSSRNEQFF. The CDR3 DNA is TGTGCCGTCCAGTCATCTCGCAATGAGCAGTTCTTC.

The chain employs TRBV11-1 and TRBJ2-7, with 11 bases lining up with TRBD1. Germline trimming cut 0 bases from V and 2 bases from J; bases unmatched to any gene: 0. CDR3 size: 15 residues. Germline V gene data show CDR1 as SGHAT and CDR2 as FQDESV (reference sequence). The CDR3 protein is CASSLAGQGAYEQYF. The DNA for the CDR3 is TGTGCCAGCAGCTTAGCGGGACAGGGGGCCTACGAGCAGTACTTC.

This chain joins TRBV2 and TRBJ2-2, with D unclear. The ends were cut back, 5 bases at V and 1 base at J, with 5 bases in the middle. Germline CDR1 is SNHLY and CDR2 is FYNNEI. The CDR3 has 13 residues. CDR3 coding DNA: TGTGCCAGCAGTCCGTGGAACACCGGGGAGCTGTTTTTT. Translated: CASSPWNTGELFF.

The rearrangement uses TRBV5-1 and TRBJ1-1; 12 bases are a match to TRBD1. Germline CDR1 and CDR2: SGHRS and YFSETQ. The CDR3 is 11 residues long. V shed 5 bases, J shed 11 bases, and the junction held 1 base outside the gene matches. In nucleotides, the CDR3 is TGCGCCAGCAGGGGACAGGGGGCCGCTTTCTTT. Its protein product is CASRGQGAAFF.

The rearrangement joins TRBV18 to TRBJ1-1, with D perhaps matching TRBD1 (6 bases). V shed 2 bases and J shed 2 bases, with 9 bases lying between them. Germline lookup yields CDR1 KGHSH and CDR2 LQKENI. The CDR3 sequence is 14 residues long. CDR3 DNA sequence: TGTGCCAGCTCACCAGGCAGGGGAAACACTGAAGCTTTCTTT. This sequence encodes CASSPGRGNTEAFF.

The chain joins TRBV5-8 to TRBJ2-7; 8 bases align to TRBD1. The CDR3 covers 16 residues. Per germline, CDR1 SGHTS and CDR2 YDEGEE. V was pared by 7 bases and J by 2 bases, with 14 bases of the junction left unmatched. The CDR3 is CASGISDREIPYEQYF. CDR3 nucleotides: TGTGCCAGCGGAATATCGGACAGGGAAATTCCCTACGAGCAGTACTTC.

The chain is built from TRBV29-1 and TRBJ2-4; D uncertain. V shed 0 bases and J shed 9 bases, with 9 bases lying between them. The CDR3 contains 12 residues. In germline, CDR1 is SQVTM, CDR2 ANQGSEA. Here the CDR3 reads CSVEDGSGIQYF. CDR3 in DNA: TGCAGCGTTGAAGACGGGTCCGGCATTCAGTACTTC.

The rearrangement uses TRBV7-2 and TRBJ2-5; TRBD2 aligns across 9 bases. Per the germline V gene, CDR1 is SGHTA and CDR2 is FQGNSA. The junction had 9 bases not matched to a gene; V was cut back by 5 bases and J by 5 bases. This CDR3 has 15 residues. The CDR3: CASSPQREERETQYF. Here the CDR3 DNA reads TGTGCCAGCAGCCCGCAGCGGGAGGAAAGGGAGACCCAGTACTTC.

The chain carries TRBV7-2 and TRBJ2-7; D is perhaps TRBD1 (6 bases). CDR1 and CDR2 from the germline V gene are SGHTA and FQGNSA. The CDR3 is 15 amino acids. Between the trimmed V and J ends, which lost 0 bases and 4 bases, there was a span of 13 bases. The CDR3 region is CASSLAGLQGYEQYF. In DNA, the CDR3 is TGTGCCAGCAGCTTAGCAGGGTTACAGGGATACGAGCAGTACTTC.

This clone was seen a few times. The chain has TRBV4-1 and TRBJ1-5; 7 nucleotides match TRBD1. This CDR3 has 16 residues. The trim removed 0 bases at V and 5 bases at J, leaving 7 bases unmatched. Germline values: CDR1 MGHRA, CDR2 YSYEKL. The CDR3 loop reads CASSQDLQGGDQPQHF. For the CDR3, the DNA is TGCGCCAGCAGCCAAGATCTGCAGGGGGGAGATCAGCCCCAGCATTTT.

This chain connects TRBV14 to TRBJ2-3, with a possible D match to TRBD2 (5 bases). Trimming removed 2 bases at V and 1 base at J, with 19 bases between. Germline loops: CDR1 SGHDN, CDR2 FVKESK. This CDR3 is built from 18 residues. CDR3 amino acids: CASSQLALDFLGTDTQYF. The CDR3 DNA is TGTGCCAGCAGCCAACTAGCATTGGACTTCCTCGGCACAGATACGCAGTATTTT.

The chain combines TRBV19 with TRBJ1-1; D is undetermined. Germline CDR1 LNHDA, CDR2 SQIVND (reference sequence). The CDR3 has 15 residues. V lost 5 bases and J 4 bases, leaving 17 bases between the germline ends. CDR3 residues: CASSRWRNEGTEAFF. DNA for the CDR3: TGTGCCAGTAGTCGATGGAGAAATGAAGGCACTGAAGCTTTCTTT.